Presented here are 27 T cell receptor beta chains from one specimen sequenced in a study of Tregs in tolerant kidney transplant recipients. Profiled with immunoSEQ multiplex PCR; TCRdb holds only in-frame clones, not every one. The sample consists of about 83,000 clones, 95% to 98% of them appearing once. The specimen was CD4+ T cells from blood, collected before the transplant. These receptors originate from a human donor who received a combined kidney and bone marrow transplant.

CDR3 region: CASSPSGANVLTF. The CDR3, as DNA: TGTGCCAGCAGTCCGTCTGGGGCCAACGTCCTGACTTTC. The chain has TRBV25-1 and TRBJ2-6; D call uncertain. CDR3 length: 13 residues. Deletions cut 5 bases from V and 1 base from J, with 3 bases between. Germline assignment: CDR1 MGHDK and CDR2 SYGVNS.

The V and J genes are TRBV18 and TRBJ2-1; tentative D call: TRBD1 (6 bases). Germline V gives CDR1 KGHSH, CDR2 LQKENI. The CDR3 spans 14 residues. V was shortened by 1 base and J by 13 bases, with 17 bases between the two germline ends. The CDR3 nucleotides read TGTGCCAGCTCACCACTCCGACAGGAGACGGATCAGTTCTTC. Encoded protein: CASSPLRQETDQFF. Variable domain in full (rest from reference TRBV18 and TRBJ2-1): NAGVMQNPRHLVRRRGQEARLRCSPMKGHSHVYWYRQLPEEGLKFMVYLQKENIIDESGMPKERFSAEFPKEGPSILRIQQVVRGDSAAYFCASSPLRQETDQFFGPGTRLTVL.

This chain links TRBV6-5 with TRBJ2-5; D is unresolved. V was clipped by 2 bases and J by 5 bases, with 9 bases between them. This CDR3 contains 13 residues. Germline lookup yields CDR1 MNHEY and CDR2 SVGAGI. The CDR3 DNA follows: TGTGCCAGCAGTTACCGCCCGGAGGAGACCCAGTACTTC. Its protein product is CASSYRPEETQYF.

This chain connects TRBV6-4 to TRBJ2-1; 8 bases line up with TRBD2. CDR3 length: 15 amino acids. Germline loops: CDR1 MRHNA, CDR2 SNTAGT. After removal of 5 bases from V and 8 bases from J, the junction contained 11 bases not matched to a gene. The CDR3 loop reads CASSTFSGSIYEQFF. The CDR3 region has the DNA TGTGCCAGCAGTACGTTCAGCGGGAGTATCTATGAGCAGTTCTTC.

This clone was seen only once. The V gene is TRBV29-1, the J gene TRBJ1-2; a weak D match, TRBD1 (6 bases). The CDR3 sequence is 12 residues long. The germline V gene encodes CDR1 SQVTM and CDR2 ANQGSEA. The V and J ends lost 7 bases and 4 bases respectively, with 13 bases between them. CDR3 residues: CSGTVDGYGYTF. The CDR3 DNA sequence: TGCAGCGGGACAGTTGACGGCTATGGCTACACCTTC.

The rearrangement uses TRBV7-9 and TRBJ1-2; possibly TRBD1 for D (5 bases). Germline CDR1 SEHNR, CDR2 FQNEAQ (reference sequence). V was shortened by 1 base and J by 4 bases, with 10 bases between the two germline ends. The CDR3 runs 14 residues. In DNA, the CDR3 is TGTGCCAGCAGCTTAGGGGGGGACTCCTATGGCTACACCTTC. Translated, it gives CASSLGGDSYGYTF.

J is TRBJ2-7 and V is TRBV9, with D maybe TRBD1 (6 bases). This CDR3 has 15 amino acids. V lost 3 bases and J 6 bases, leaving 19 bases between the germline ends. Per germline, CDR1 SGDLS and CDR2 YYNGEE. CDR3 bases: TGTGCCAGCAGCGCTCAGGTGGGCAGGGGAAGCGAGCAGTACTTC. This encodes CASSAQVGRGSEQYF.

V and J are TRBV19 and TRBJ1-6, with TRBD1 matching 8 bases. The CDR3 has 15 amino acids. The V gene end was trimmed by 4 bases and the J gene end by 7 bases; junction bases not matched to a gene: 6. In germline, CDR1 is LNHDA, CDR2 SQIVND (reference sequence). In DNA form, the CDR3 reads TGTGCCAGTAGTACAGTACAGGGGGTGAATTCACCCCTCCACTTT. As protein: CASSTVQGVNSPLHF.

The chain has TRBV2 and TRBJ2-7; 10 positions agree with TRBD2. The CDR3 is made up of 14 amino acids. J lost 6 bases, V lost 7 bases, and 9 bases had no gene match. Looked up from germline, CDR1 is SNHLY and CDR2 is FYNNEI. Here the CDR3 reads CASTLEREGREQYF. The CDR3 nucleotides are TGTGCCAGCACCTTGGAGCGGGAGGGCCGCGAGCAGTACTTC.

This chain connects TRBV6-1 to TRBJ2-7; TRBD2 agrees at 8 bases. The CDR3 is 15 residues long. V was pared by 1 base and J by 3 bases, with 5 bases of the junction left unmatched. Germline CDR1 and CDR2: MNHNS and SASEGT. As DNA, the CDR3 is TGTGCCAGCAGTGAAGGGCTAGCGGGCTTCTACGAGCAGTACTTC. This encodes CASSEGLAGFYEQYF.

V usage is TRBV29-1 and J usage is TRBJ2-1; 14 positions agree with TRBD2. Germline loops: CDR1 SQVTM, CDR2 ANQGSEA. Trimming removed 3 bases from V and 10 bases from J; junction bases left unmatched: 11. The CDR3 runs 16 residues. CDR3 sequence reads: CSVEGTSGSGFREQFF. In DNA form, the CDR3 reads TGCAGCGTTGAGGGGACTAGCGGGAGCGGTTTCAGGGAGCAGTTCTTC.

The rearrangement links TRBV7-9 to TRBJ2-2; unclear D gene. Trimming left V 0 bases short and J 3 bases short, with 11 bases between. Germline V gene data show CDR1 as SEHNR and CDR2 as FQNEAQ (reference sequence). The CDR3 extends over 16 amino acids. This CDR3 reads CASSLAHNTYTGELFF. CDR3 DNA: TGTGCCAGCAGCTTAGCGCACAACACCTACACCGGGGAGCTGTTTTTT. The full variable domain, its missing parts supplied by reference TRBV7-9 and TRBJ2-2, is DTGVSQNPRHKITKRGQNVTFRCDPISEHNRLYWYRQTLGQGPEFLTYFQNEAQLEKSRLLSDRFSAERPKGSFSTLEIQRTEQGDSAMYLCASSLAHNTYTGELFFGEGSRLTVL.

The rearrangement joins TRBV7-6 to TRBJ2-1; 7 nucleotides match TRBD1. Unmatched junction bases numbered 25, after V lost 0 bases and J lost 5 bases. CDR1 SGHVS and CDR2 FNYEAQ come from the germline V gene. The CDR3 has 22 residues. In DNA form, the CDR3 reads TGTGCCAGCAGCTTAGCGTCAGGGGGAACGGAACATTCGTTGGGCCGAAACAATGAGCAGTTCTTC. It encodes CASSLASGGTEHSLGRNNEQFF.

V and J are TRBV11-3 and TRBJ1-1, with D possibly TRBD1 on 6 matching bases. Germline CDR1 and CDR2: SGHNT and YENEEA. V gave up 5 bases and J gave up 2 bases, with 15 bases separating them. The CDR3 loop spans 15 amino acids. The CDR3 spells CASSQEGGANTEAFF. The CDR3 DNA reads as TGTGCCAGCAGCCAAGAGGGGGGGGCTAACACTGAAGCTTTCTTT.

CDR3 bases: TGTGCCAGTAGTGAACAGGCGTGGAATTCACCCCTCCACTTT. This translates into CASSEQAWNSPLHF. The V call is TRBV19, the J call TRBJ1-6, with D possibly matching TRBD1 (5 bases). CDR1 and CDR2 from the germline V gene are LNHDA and SQIVND (reference sequence). V was pared by 5 bases and J by 7 bases, with 12 bases between. The CDR3 totals 14 residues.

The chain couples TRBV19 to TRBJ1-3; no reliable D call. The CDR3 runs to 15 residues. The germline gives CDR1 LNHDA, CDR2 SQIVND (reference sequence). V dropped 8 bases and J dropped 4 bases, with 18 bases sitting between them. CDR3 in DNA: TGTGCCAGTGCAACCCAAGAGGGAAGCGGAAACACCATATATTTT. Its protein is CASATQEGSGNTIYF. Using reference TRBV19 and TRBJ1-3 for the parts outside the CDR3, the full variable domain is DGGITQSPKYLFRKEGQNVTLSCEQNLNHDAMYWYRQDPGQGLRLIYYSQIVNDFQKGDIAEGYSVSREKKESFPLTVTSAQKNPTAFYLCASATQEGSGNTIYFGEGSWLTVV.

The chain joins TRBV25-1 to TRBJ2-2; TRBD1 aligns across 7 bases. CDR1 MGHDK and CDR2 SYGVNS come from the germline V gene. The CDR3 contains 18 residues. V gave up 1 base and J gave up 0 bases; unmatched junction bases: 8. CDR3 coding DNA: TGTGCCAGCAGTGAATTTGGACAGGCGAGACCGAACACCGGGGAGCTGTTTTTT. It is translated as CASSEFGQARPNTGELFF.

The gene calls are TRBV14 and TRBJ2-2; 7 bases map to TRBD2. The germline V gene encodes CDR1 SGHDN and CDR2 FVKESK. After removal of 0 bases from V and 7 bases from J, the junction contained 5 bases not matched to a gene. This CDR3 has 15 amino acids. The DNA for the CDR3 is TGTGCCAGCAGCCAAGAAAGGCTAGCGGTCGGGGAGCTGTTTTTT. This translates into CASSQERLAVGELFF.

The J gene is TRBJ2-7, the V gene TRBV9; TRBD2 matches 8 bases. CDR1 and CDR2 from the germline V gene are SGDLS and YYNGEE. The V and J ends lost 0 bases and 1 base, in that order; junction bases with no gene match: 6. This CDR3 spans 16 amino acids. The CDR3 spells CASSVARTSSSYEQYF. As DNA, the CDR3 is TGTGCCAGCAGCGTAGCCAGGACTAGCAGTTCCTACGAGCAGTACTTC.

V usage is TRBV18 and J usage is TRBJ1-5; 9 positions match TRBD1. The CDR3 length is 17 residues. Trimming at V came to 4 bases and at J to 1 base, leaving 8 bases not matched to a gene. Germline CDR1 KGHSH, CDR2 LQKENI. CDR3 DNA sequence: TGTGCCAGCTCACTTACCCCGGGACAGGGAAGCAATCAGCCCCAGCATTTT. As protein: CASSLTPGQGSNQPQHF. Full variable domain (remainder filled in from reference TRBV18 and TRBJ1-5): NAGVMQNPRHLVRRRGQEARLRCSPMKGHSHVYWYRQLPEEGLKFMVYLQKENIIDESGMPKERFSAEFPKEGPSILRIQQVVRGDSAAYFCASSLTPGQGSNQPQHFGDGTRLSIL.

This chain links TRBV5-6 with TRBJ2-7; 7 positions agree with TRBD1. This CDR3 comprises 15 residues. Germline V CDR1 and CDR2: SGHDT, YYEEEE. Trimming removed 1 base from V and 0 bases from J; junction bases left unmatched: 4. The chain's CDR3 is CASSLLRDSSYEQYF. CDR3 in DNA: TGTGCCAGCAGCTTGTTACGGGACAGCTCCTACGAGCAGTACTTC.

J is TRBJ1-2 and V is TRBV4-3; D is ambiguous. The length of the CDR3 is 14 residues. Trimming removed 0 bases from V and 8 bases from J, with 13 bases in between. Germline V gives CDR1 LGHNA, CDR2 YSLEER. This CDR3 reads CASSQDYGPGGYTF. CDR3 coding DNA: TGCGCCAGCAGCCAAGATTACGGGCCGGGGGGCTACACCTTC.

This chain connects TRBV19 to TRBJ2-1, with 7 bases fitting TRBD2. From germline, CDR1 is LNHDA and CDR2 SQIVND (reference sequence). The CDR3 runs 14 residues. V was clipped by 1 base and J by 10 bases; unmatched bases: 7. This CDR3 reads CASSIVGRAREQFF. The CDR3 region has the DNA TGTGCCAGTAGTATAGTTGGGAGGGCCAGAGAGCAGTTCTTC.

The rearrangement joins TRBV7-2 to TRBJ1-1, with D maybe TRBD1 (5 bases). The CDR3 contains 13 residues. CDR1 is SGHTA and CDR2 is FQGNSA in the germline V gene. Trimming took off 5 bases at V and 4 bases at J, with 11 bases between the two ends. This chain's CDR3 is CASSSQGGTEAFF. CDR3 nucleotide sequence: TGTGCCAGCAGCAGTCAGGGTGGCACTGAAGCTTTCTTT. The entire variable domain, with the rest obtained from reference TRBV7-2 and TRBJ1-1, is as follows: GAGVSQSPSNKVTEKGKDVELRCDPISGHTALYWYRQSLGQGLEFLIYFQGNSAPDKSGLPSDRFSAERTGGSVSTLTIQRTQQEDSAVYLCASSSQGGTEAFFGQGTRLTVV.

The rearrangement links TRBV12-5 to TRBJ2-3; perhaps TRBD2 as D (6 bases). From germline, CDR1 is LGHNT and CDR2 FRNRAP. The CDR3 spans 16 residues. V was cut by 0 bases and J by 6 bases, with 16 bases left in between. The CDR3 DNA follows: TGTGCTAGTGGTTTGGTACGGCCAGCGGGTGTTGATACGCAGTATTTT. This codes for CASGLVRPAGVDTQYF.

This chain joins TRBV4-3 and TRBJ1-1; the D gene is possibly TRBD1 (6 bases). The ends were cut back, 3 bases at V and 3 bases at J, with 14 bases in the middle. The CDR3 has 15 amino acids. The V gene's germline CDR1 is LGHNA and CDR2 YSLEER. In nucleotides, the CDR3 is TGCGCCAGCAGCCACAGGGTAGGGGGGGACACTGAAGCTTTCTTT. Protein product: CASSHRVGGDTEAFF.

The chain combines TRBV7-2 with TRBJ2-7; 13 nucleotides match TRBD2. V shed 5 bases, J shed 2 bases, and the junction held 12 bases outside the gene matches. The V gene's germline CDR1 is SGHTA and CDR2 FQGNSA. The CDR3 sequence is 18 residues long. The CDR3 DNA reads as TGTGCCAGCAGCCCTAGAGGACTAGCGGGAGTTAACCCCTACGAGCAGTACTTC. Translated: CASSPRGLAGVNPYEQYF.